These T cell receptor beta chains were read from a single sample in a study of cytotoxic CD8 clonotypes in ibrutinib-treated CLL. The protocol was immunoSEQ multiplex PCR, while the TCRdb copy is restricted to in-frame clones and leaves out a portion. The data contain 150,000 to 200,000 clones, about 72% of them singletons. This specimen consisted of PBMCs, obtained after 24 months of ibrutinib treatment. The receptors were sampled from a human donor with chronic lymphocytic leukemia. Each CDR3 is given with its conserved first and last residue. D genes are given only for firm matches. Not all rows give a size; the values are once, few, many and, for expanded clones, a class.

CASSPGTGVETQYF | TGCGCCAGCAGCCCGGGGACAGGGGTAGAGACCCAGTACTTC | TRBD1 | . | TRBJ2-5 | 14 | TRBV5-1
CASSLAGGAAHGYTF | TGTGCCAGCAGTTTAGCGGGGGGCGCGGCGCATGGCTACACCTTC | . | . | TRBJ1-2 | 15 | TRBV27
CASSQDGGLAGGSYEQYF | TGTGCCAGCAGCCAAGATGGGGGACTAGCGGGAGGGTCCTACGAGCAGTACTTC | TRBD2 | . | TRBJ2-7 | 18 | TRBV14
CASRVTSGTYNEQFF | TGCGCCAGCAGGGTGACTAGCGGCACCTACAATGAGCAGTTCTTC | TRBD2 | . | TRBJ2-1 | 15 | TRBV5-1
CASSQVGVAGGHEQFF | TGCGCCAGCAGCCAAGTAGGGGTAGCGGGAGGGCATGAGCAGTTCTTC | TRBD2 | . | TRBJ2-1 | 16 | TRBV4-3
CASSLGRGGRLKGTYNEQFF | TGTGCCAGCAGCTTAGGGCGAGGTGGGCGGTTAAAGGGGACCTACAATGAGCAGTTCTTC | . | . | TRBJ2-1 | 20 | TRBV7-6
CASSPPDPDQETQYF | TGTGCCAGCAGTCCGCCCGACCCAGACCAAGAGACCCAGTACTTC | . | . | TRBJ2-5 | 15 | TRBV6-5
CASSFSNEQFF | TGTGCCAGCAGCTTCAGCAATGAGCAGTTCTTC | . | . | TRBJ2-1 | 11 | TRBV7-9
CAWSGTSGRFNEQFF | TGTGCCTGGAGCGGGACTAGCGGGAGATTCAATGAGCAGTTCTTC | TRBD2 | . | TRBJ2-1 | 15 | TRBV30
CASSPTSGDTQYF | TGTGCCAGCTCACCTACATCGGGAGATACGCAGTATTTT | . | many | TRBJ2-3 | 13 | TRBV18
CASSQVLGYNEQFF | TGTGCCAGCAGCCAAGTACTGGGATACAATGAGCAGTTCTTC | . | . | TRBJ2-1 | 14 | TRBV14
CAWSVRGLLPGYTF | TGTGCCTGGAGTGTAAGAGGGTTGCTACCTGGCTACACCTTC | . | . | TRBJ1-2 | 14 | TRBV30
CASSPSHTDSYGYTF | TGTGCCAGCAGCCCTAGCCATACAGACAGCTATGGCTACACCTTC | . | . | TRBJ1-2 | 15 | TRBV7-2
CASSKARGQGYEQYF | TGTGCCAGCAGCAAAGCCCGCGGACAGGGCTACGAGCAGTACTTC | TRBD1 | . | TRBJ2-7 | 15 | TRBV7-7
CASSPTITGELFF | TGTGCCAGCAGCCCGACAATTACCGGGGAGCTGTTTTTT | . | . | TRBJ2-2 | 13 | TRBV7-3
CASSENYGYTF | TGTGCCAGCAGTGAAAACTATGGCTACACCTTC | . | . | TRBJ1-2 | 11 | TRBV28
CASSSQVNYGYTF | TGTGCCAGCAGCTCACAAGTAAACTATGGCTACACCTTC | . | many | TRBJ1-2 | 13 | TRBV7-8
CASSRTTGELFF | TGTGCCAGCAGTCGAACGACCGGGGAGCTGTTTTTT | . | . | TRBJ2-2 | 12 | TRBV6-5
CASSLAGTGGNEQYF | TGTGCCAGCAGTTTAGCCGGGACAGGGGGCAACGAGCAGTACTTC | TRBD1 | . | TRBJ2-7 | 15 | TRBV6-5
CASSLTELNTEAFF | TGTGCCAGCAGTTTAACCGAATTGAACACTGAAGCTTTCTTT | . | . | TRBJ1-1 | 14 | TRBV28
CASSLLAELNTGELFF | TGCGCCAGCAGCTTACTAGCGGAATTGAACACCGGGGAGCTGTTTTTT | TRBD2 | . | TRBJ2-2 | 16 | TRBV5-1
CASSQDRTGSPYEQYF | TGCGCCAGCAGCCAAGACCGAACCGGGAGCCCCTACGAGCAGTACTTC | . | . | TRBJ2-7 | 16 | TRBV4-3
CASSIATDEAFF | TGTGCCAGTAGTATCGCGACCGATGAAGCTTTCTTT | . | . | TRBJ1-1 | 12 | TRBV19
CASSSGTGLSDGYTF | TGCGCCAGCAGCTCCGGGACAGGGTTGTCTGATGGCTACACCTTC | TRBD1 | few | TRBJ1-2 | 15 | TRBV5-1
CASSQFRGTYNEQFF | TGCGCCAGCAGCCAATTCCGGGGCACCTACAATGAGCAGTTCTTC | . | . | TRBJ2-1 | 15 | TRBV4-1
CASSLVGLDQETQYF | TGTGCCAGCAGCTTGGTGGGTCTAGACCAAGAGACCCAGTACTTC | . | . | TRBJ2-5 | 15 | TRBV7-9
CASSPRLDEQYF | TGTGCCAGCAGCCCGCGACTAGACGAGCAGTACTTC | . | . | TRBJ2-7 | 12 | TRBV7-6
CASSRDESKQFF | TGTGCCAGCAGCAGGGACGAAAGTAAGCAGTTCTTC | . | . | TRBJ2-1 | 12 | TRBV5-6
CSVKSTPLAKNIQYF | TGCAGCGTAAAGAGCACCCCACTAGCCAAAAACATTCAGTACTTC | . | . | TRBJ2-4 | 15 | TRBV29-1
CASSSSGPSRDTQYF | TGTGCCAGCTCTTCTAGCGGACCAAGCAGAGATACGCAGTATTTT | TRBD2 | . | TRBJ2-3 | 15 | TRBV18
CASSLIDTDTQYF | TGTGCCAGCAGCTTAATCGACACAGATACGCAGTATTTT | . | . | TRBJ2-3 | 13 | TRBV7-2
CASSKPSRSEQYF | TGTGCCAGCAGTAAACCCTCCCGGAGCGAGCAGTACTTC | . | . | TRBJ2-7 | 13 | TRBV6-5
CASSFDRVREQYF | TGCGCCAGCAGCTTTGACAGGGTCCGCGAGCAGTACTTC | TRBD1 | . | TRBJ2-7 | 13 | TRBV5-1
CSVEIAGRLNYGYTF | TGCAGCGTTGAAATTGCAGGCAGACTTAACTATGGCTACACCTTC | . | . | TRBJ1-2 | 15 | TRBV29-1
CASSSSGQDEQYF | TGTGCCAGCAGCTCGTCAGGGCAGGACGAGCAGTACTTC | . | . | TRBJ2-7 | 13 | TRBV7-9
CASSDPGTSANEQFF | TGCGCCAGCAGTGACCCCGGGACTAGCGCAAATGAGCAGTTCTTC | TRBD2 | . | TRBJ2-1 | 15 | TRBV10-1
CASSSGLGRANEKLFF | TGTGCCAGCAGCTCGGGCCTGGGTCGGGCTAATGAAAAACTGTTTTTT | . | . | TRBJ1-4 | 16 | TRBV5-4
CASSLYQLDQNQPQHF | TGTGCCAGCAGCTTATATCAGTTAGACCAAAATCAGCCCCAGCATTTT | . | . | TRBJ1-5 | 16 | TRBV7-2
CASSAGNQPQHF | TGTGCCAGCAGTGCCGGGAACCAGCCCCAGCATTTT | . | . | TRBJ1-5 | 12 | TRBV2
CASSLRQAQQYF | TGTGCCAGCAGTTTAAGACAGGCTCAGCAGTACTTC | . | few | TRBJ2-7 | 12 | TRBV28
CASSQDRGSRGDEQFF | TGCGCCAGCAGCCAAGATCGAGGCTCACGGGGTGATGAGCAGTTCTTC | . | . | TRBJ2-1 | 16 | TRBV4-3
CSVVGGGRETQYF | TGCAGCGTTGTAGGGGGAGGAAGGGAGACCCAGTACTTC | . | . | TRBJ2-5 | 13 | TRBV29-1
CASSLSPSGSINEQYF | TGTGCCAGCAGCTTATCCCCTAGCGGGAGCATTAACGAGCAGTACTTC | TRBD2 | . | TRBJ2-7 | 16 | TRBV7-2
CASSFQGSSGNTIYF | TGTGCCAGCAGTTTCCAGGGGTCCTCTGGAAACACCATATATTTT | . | . | TRBJ1-3 | 15 | TRBV27
CASSLVPRGSTDTQYF | TGTGCCAGCAGCTTGGTTCCGCGTGGGAGCACAGATACGCAGTATTTT | . | . | TRBJ2-3 | 16 | TRBV5-4
CASSLERWTGDKYTEAFF | TGCGCCAGCAGCTTGGAAAGGTGGACAGGGGATAAATACACTGAAGCTTTCTTT | TRBD1 | . | TRBJ1-1 | 18 | TRBV5-1
CASSQGPAEQYF | TGTGCCAGCAGCCAAGGTCCGGCCGAGCAGTACTTC | . | . | TRBJ2-7 | 12 | TRBV14
CASSAGQPSNQPQHF | TGTGCCAGCAGTGCTGGACAGCCTAGCAATCAGCCCCAGCATTTT | . | . | TRBJ1-5 | 15 | TRBV2
CASSIPGREGEQFF | TGTGCCAGTAGTATACCGGGGCGGGAAGGGGAGCAGTTCTTC | . | . | TRBJ2-1 | 14 | TRBV19
CASSPSRGGEQYF | TGTGCCAGCAGCCCAAGCCGGGGGGGAGAGCAGTACTTC | TRBD2 | . | TRBJ2-7 | 13 | TRBV5-4
CASSFPPGQGLYGYTF | TGTGCCAGCAGCTTCCCCCCGGGACAGGGCCTCTATGGCTACACCTTC | TRBD1 | . | TRBJ1-2 | 16 | TRBV5-6
CASSLAALAVHSYEQYF | TGCGCCAGCAGCTTGGCCGCACTAGCGGTCCACTCCTACGAGCAGTACTTC | TRBD2 | once | TRBJ2-7 | 17 | TRBV5-1
CASSLLLAGTDTQYF | TGTGCCAGCAGTTTATTACTAGCGGGCACAGATACGCAGTATTTT | TRBD2 | . | TRBJ2-3 | 15 | TRBV27
CASSLIAGEGYEQYF | TGTGCCAGCAGCTTAATAGCGGGTGAAGGGTACGAGCAGTACTTC | TRBD2 | . | TRBJ2-7 | 15 | TRBV7-6
CSASIVEQYF | TGCAGTGCTAGTATTGTGGAGCAGTACTTC | . | . | TRBJ2-7 | 10 | TRBV20-1
CASSALRGGYSTGELFF | TGTGCCAGCAGCGCCCTAAGGGGAGGATATTCGACCGGGGAGCTGTTTTTT | . | . | TRBJ2-2 | 17 | TRBV9
CATSRGPWYEQYF | TGTGCCACCAGCAGAGGGCCCTGGTACGAGCAGTACTTC | . | . | TRBJ2-7 | 13 | TRBV15
CASSSGHAIGETQYF | TGTGCCAGCAGCTCAGGACACGCCATAGGAGAGACCCAGTACTTC | . | once | TRBJ2-5 | 15 | TRBV5-5